This T cell receptor (beta chain) derives from a study of blood T cell repertoires in COVID-19. Study-level background: The United States, Italy and Spain provided the acute and convalescent COVID-19 samples.

In the source study's methods: Counts of nucleated cells, estimated from reference gene primer amplification, were obtained. Sequencing used immunoSEQ multiplex PCR; TCRdb keeps in-frame clones, though not all of them. V and J calls plus clone size are reproduced from that table; the DNA served to infer D and trimming. This table holds around 150,000 clones, around four fifths found once. Trimming took 2 bases from V and 5 from J; bases not matched to a gene: 9. This CDR3 is built from 15 residues. Germline CDR1 is SGHNT and CDR2 is YYREEE (reference sequence). The receptor was derived from a woman aged 60-70 years who had recovered from COVID-19. The chain recombines TRBV5-4 with TRBJ2-5; 7 bases line up with TRBD1. Sequenced sample: PBMCs or T cells enriched from blood (not recorded which). The CDR3 loop reads CASSFTGVPGETQYF. The DNA for the CDR3 is TGTGCCAGCAGCTTTACAGGGGTCCCCGGGGAGACCCAGTACTTC.